The T cell receptor (beta chain) under discussion was sequenced for a study of blood T cells in healthy people across ages. As concerns this clonotype: At one end, the junction sequence differs from germline, possibly due to a read error.

A second PCR of 7 to 11 cycles used a sample-barcoded 5' primer and a J-beta primer mix. From the 5' RACE reads, TCRdb called clonotypes with MiXCR, one entry per CDR3 protein. Of about a million distinct CDR3 sequences in the sample, around 49% were seen once. Germline assignment: CDR1 DFQATT and CDR2 SNEGSKA (reference sequence). There are 14 residues in the CDR3. The TCR was taken from a man aged 25 to 40 in good health. The chain joins TRBV20-1 to TRBJ2-5; D possibly corresponds to TRBD1 (5 bases). The sequenced sample was blood. This chain's CDR3 is CSARDYSGQGTQYF. In DNA, the CDR3 is TGCAGTGCTAGAGATTATTCAGGACAAGGGACCCAGTACTTC.